This T cell receptor beta chain was identified in a study of cytomegalovirus exposure and HLA in healthy donors (dated by TCRdb to 2016 to 2017). Study-wide context: An earlier analysis of around 600 of the donors reported about 250 Gb of sequence data and approximately 110 million unique TCR beta sequences from around 200 million T cells. Using immunosequencing, the study profiled T cell repertoires from 500 to 800 subjects and related those repertoires to cytomegalovirus serostatus. Roughly five DR-DQ haplotypes were handled as single units for association and clustering because linkage in the cohort was strong. A later genetic analysis used genome-wide SNP genotypes for about three fifths of the 666 donors, treating that subset as a discovery cohort. HLA typing covered class I and class II loci at four-digit resolution. An earlier analysis of approximately 640 of the donors applied high-throughput TCR beta sequencing to assess whether each TCR beta V gene segment acted as functional or pseudogenic. Of the roughly 400 genotyped donors, 65% to 90% were placed in the genetic ancestry cluster associated with self-reported Caucasian donors. The number of donors typed differed by locus, with roughly 629-640 for A, B, C, DRB1 and DQB1, roughly 520 for DQA1, 606 for DPA1, and some 470 for DPB1. Across 300 to 500 genotyped donors of the cohort, an average of about 240,000 unique TCR beta nucleotide sequences per donor were sequenced, and about a sixth of those sequences were non-productive. About 330 gigabases of sequencing data and roughly 80 million unique TCR sequences made up an early release that covered 640 HLA-typed donors. The later analysis used no new phenotypic data to find candidate immune exposures, relying instead on TCR beta sequences and their occurrence across donors. In a later analysis, previously published TCR beta repertoires from fewer than 750 donors were re-analyzed and high-resolution HLA genotyping was added so that TCR occurrence patterns could be studied. Alongside the repertoire data, information on donor age, sex, ethnicity and CMV serostatus was compiled. The study aimed to test whether cataloging public T cell receptors could reveal signatures of past pathogen exposure. All discovery cohort repertoires had been generated using a single sequencing platform. In addition to the first cohort of roughly 700 subjects, a separate validation cohort of 120 different subjects was used. High-throughput TCR immunosequencing, statistical association of individual TCRs with disease status, and machine learning were combined to predict cytomegalovirus infection status.

The library was generated by the immunoSEQ multiplex PCR assay. The multiplex PCR relied on a mix of 60 forward primers for TCR Vbeta segments and 13 reverse primers for TCR Jbeta segments. Amplification of the CDR3 region of rearranged TCR beta genes was performed with a multiplex PCR assay on genomic DNA. The amplified TCR beta libraries were sequenced on the Illumina HiSeq System as 87-base-pair reads. The authors' analysis ran thus. A later analysis counted approximately 84 million unique TCR beta chains across the 640 or so repertoires, and roughly 10 million of these chains were shared by at least two donors. To remove PCR and sequencing errors, raw reads were error-corrected and collapsed into unique sequences using a nearest-neighbor algorithm that merged closely related sequences. To assign V, D and J gene segments, CDR3 sequences were aligned to IMGT reference sequences. For a sequence to be retained, at least a six-nucleotide match to both a V gene segment and a J gene segment was required. Rearrangements were classified as productive when the CDR3 lacked stop codons and remained in frame with V and J, and all other rearrangements were classified as non-productive. Following IMGT convention, CDR3 was defined as the stretch from the second conserved V-encoded cysteine to the conserved J-encoded phenylalanine. In an earlier analysis of roughly 610 of the donors, sequences lacking an unambiguous match to a single V gene segment were excluded. An earlier analysis of 587 of the donors called V segments functional above 56.7% productive rearrangements and segregating when the between-donor standard deviation exceeded 5%. A statistical classification framework was built for diagnosing cytomegalovirus status from the catalog of TCR beta chain sequences. V and J gene assignment, in a later analysis, came from comparing TCR nucleotide sequences with IMGT/GENE-DB human TR gene sequences. The TCRdist pipeline was used in a later analysis to assign CDR3 sequences and most-parsimonious VDJ recombination scenarios. A later analysis defined each TCR beta chain by its CDR3 amino acid sequence plus V-gene family, and excluded reads lacking a unique V-gene family. To address suspected cross-contamination and a sequencing artifact, a later analysis removed around 590 highly shared, low-generation-probability nucleotide sequences. A later analysis calculated a clonal expansion index for each public chain from normalized within-repertoire ranks of inferred template counts. In a later analysis, generation probabilities were computed using a VDJ recombination model fitted to out-of-frame rearrangements, and the results were checked against IGoR. Hypergeometric tests were used in a later analysis to score TCR-TCR, TCR-HLA and TCR-CMV co-occurrence, with a repertoire-size bias correction applied to the TCR pairs. False discovery rates were estimated in a later analysis by permuting HLA or CMV assignments 20 times. A later analysis grouped co-occurring TCRs with DBSCAN, adding TCRdist sequence similarity when clustering within HLA-allele-positive subsets. Co-occurrence clustering excluded repertoires with fewer than 30,000 or more than 120,000 public chains, plus five with anomalous nucleotide sharing. TCRdb obtained this table from immuneACCESS and retained in-frame rearrangements with V and J assigned. These tables miss some clones; where compared with another copy, unresolved V genes account for less than half of the shortfall, and the remainder is unexplained. V and J calls and clone size are given by that table; D and trimming were obtained from the DNA. For this sample the table gives fewer than 200,000 clones, of which roughly 80% were detected only once. Approximately 2% of the sample comes from the top ten.

As concerns this clone: The specificity of this receptor is unknown. No quality values exist for individual bases; no much larger clone is one base distant.

The cohort consisted of 666 healthy bone marrow donors. At the time of sampling, all cohort members were nominally healthy, though unrecorded immune exposures were likely present. The donor tested CMV seronegative, placing the donor among the approximately 400 seronegative members of the cohort. A peripheral blood sample was collected from each donor, and TCR beta sequencing was performed on peripheral blood mononuclear cells. Genomic DNA was extracted from the blood cell samples with the Qiagen DNeasy Blood Extraction Kit. Points the paper makes about the study in general: A later genetic analysis associated a missense DCLRE1C variant with V-gene and J-gene trimming of TCR beta chains, and an independent cohort replicated the association. Correlated functional status among segregating V segments might be attributable to linkage disequilibrium, but an unknown experimental factor could not be ruled out. The classifier was reported to diagnose cytomegalovirus status with high specificity and sensitivity in both the original and validation cohorts. The study listed around 160 TCR beta chains as associated with cytomegalovirus. In a later analysis, 16,951 TCR beta sequences were associated with specific HLA alleles at a false discovery rate of 0.05. Presence/absence analyses assumed roughly uniform sequencing depth across donors, an assumption that may not hold. According to a later analysis, parvovirus B19, influenza, CMV and Epstein-Barr virus appeared linked to several top co-occurrence clusters. A later analysis found that most CMV-associated TCR beta chains appeared HLA-restricted, with HLA associations seemingly driven largely by CMV exposure. Because HLA typing was unavailable for some donors at each locus, only the typed subset was used in association tests. In a later analysis, the rate of TCR association differed among HLA loci, with DRB1 alleles having the most associated TCRs and HLA-C alleles having the fewest. A further reported finding was that TCR beta sequences accurately predicted the HLA-A and HLA-B alleles for most subjects in the first cohort. According to the authors, the approach could potentially be generalized to other disease states and immunological phenotypes. Across donors, most TCR sequences were observed very rarely, whereas some public TCRs were present in many individuals. About 15 rarely observed V segments, including chromosome 9 orphons, were excluded from the earlier analysis of just under 600 of the donors because counts were too low. A cluster of highly shared sequence variants was judged likely to represent a technical artifact of the sequencing pipeline. In a later analysis, HLA-associated TCR beta chains showed more clonal expansion and lower generation probabilities than non-associated chains that were equally common. Immune exposure information for the cohort was limited to CMV serostatus. Only TCR beta chains were sequenced in this cohort, and the absence of alpha or paired-chain data limited detectable features. Compared with the approximately 700-donor mean, donors in an Asian-associated ancestry cluster had fewer N-insertions in productive TCRs, according to a later genetic analysis. When HLA alleles, especially DR and DQ, strongly co-occurred, attributing TCR associations to individual alleles was difficult. In an earlier analysis of fewer than 750 of the donors, most TCR beta V segments were observed in productive rearrangements about 90% or about 30% of the time, broadly matching IMGT annotations. Three of the identified cytomegalovirus-associated TCR beta chains were confirmed in vitro to be specific for cytomegalovirus antigens.

The origin of this receptor is a female donor in good health and CMV-seronegative. Sequencing input: PBMCs.

In nucleotides, the sequence is TGTGCCAGTAGTATCAGTGCAACTAATGAAAAACTGTTTTTT. This translates into CASSISATNEKLFF. Here the chain combines TRBV19 and TRBJ1-4, with an unclear D gene assignment. CDR3 length: 14 amino acids, cysteine to phenylalanine. Solely the CDR3 DNA is kept, with 42 bases framed from the first base. Cut back by 3 bases and 0 bases, the V and J ends lie 5 bases apart. CDR1 and CDR2 (LNHDA, SQIVND) derive from the germline V gene (reference sequence).